This T cell receptor (beta chain) was captured by sequencing in a study of cytomegalovirus exposure and HLA in healthy donors. Findings and caveats of the study: With later analysis, a missense DCLRE1C variant became linked to TCR beta V- and J-gene trimming. A highly shared variant cluster was judged a likely technical artifact.

At the time of sampling, donors were nominally healthy, though unrecorded immune exposures were likely. The CDR3 sequence is 19 residues long. From germline, CDR1 is SGHDN and CDR2 FVKESK. J lost 5 bases, V lost 4 bases, and 20 bases had no gene match. Use of 60 Vbeta and 13 Jbeta primers characterized the PCR. The data were produced by immunoSEQ multiplex PCR, yet TCRdb's version contains in-frame clones alone and is incomplete. Found here are 250,000 to 350,000 clones, about 80% of them singletons; the top ten hold approximately 0.3%. Of note for this clone: Its target is not known.

The clonotype comes from a girl aged 2-10 years in good health and CMV-seronegative. V is TRBV14 and J is TRBJ2-5; 9 bases are shared with TRBD2. The source material was PBMCs. In nucleotides, the CDR3 is TGTGCCAGCAGCCCGAAAAATATCCGGAGGCTAGCGGGACGGGAGACCCAGTACTTC. It is translated as CASSPKNIRRLAGRETQYF.